Presented here are 21 T cell receptor beta chains from one specimen sequenced in a study of tumour-infiltrating T cells in Burkitt lymphoma (TCRdb year 2020). The library was prepared using the immunoSEQ multiplex PCR assay. In its TCRdb copy, this immuneACCESS table keeps in-frame sequences only and misses some clones. Where compared with another copy, unresolved V genes explain less than half of these, and the others have no known cause. The sample records roughly 1,700 clones, about 70% of which are singletons. The ten top clones hold roughly two fifths of the sample. The sequenced material came from tumor tissue. Receptors were obtained from a human donor with diffuse large B-cell lymphoma.

This sequence joins TRBV4-2 and TRBJ2-7; 8 positions match TRBD1. The junction had 1 base not matched to a gene; V was cut back by 1 base and J by 2 bases. There are 14 residues in the CDR3. Germline-derived CDR1 and CDR2 are LGHNA and YNFKEQ. The CDR3 DNA reads TGTGCCAGCAGCCAAGTGGACAGGGCCTACGAGCAGTACTTC. Residues: CASSQVDRAYEQYF.

This clone was recorded once. The chain combines TRBV5-4 with TRBJ2-3, with D possibly TRBD2 on 5 matching bases. The ends were cut back, 1 base at V and 6 bases at J, with 12 bases in the middle. Germline values: CDR1 SGHNT, CDR2 YYREEE (reference sequence). The CDR3 runs 14 residues. The DNA for the CDR3 is TGTGCCAGCAGCTTGATCACTAGTTATGATACGCAGTATTTT. This gives the protein CASSLITSYDTQYF. The full variable domain, its missing parts supplied by reference TRBV5-4 and TRBJ2-3, is ETGVTQSPTHLIKTRGQQVTLRCSSQSGHNTVSWYQQALGQGPQFIFQYYREEENGRGNFPPRFSGLQFPNYSSELNVNALELDDSALYLCASSLITSYDTQYFGPGTRLTVL.

The chain recombines TRBV4-1 with TRBJ2-5; the D gene is possibly TRBD1 (6 bases). The CDR3 length is 14 residues. Germline V gene lookup returns CDR1 MGHRA and CDR2 YSYEKL. The CDR3 spells CAAGVGGLEETQYF. Here the CDR3 DNA reads TGCGCAGCCGGGGTAGGGGGTTTAGAAGAGACCCAGTACTTC.

V gene TRBV9 combines with J gene TRBJ1-4; tentative D call: TRBD1 (6 bases). The V end lost 4 bases, the J end lost 5 bases, and 15 bases lay between the germline ends. The CDR3 extends over 15 amino acids. Germline lookup yields CDR1 SGDLS and CDR2 YYNGEE. CDR3 in DNA: TGTGCCAGCAGCCCCGCCGGGGGCAGGAATGAAAAACTGTTTTTT. Residues: CASSPAGGRNEKLFF.

The chain couples TRBV2 to TRBJ1-1, with TRBD1 identical over 9 bases. The length of the CDR3 is 14 residues. The ends lost 7 bases at V and 1 base at J; junction bases unmatched: 4. Germline V lookup: CDR1 SNHLY, CDR2 FYNNEI. In nucleotides, the CDR3 is TGTGCCAGCAAGGAGACAGGGGGGAACACTGAAGCTTTCTTT. Its protein is CASKETGGNTEAFF.

This clone rates as large. V is TRBV2 and J is TRBJ2-7, with 9 nucleotides matching TRBD1. From germline, CDR1 is SNHLY and CDR2 FYNNEI. This CDR3 is 16 amino acids long. V gave up 3 bases and J gave up 0 bases; unmatched junction bases: 6. Here the CDR3 reads CASSDAGTGLSYEQYF. In DNA, the CDR3 is TGTGCCAGCAGTGACGCCGGGACAGGGCTCTCCTACGAGCAGTACTTC.

The chain uses TRBV13 and TRBJ2-7; perhaps TRBD2 as D (5 bases). Trimming stripped 3 bases from V and 7 bases from J, with 16 bases between. Germline V lookup: CDR1 PRHDT, CDR2 FYEKMQ (reference sequence). This CDR3 contains 14 residues. In DNA form, the CDR3 reads TGTGCCAGCAGCTTTCAGCGGAGGCCCAAAGAGCAGTACTTC. This gives the protein CASSFQRRPKEQYF. The complete variable domain, with remaining parts taken from reference TRBV13 and TRBJ2-7, reads AAGVIQSPRHLIKEKRETATLKCYPIPRHDTVYWYQQGPGQDPQFLISFYEKMQSDKGSIPDRFSAQQFSDYHSELNMSSLELGDSALYFCASSFQRRPKEQYFGPGTRLTVT.

This clone is judged hyperexpanded. The chain carries TRBV19 and TRBJ1-5; 7 nucleotides agree with TRBD1. The CDR3 is 13 residues long. Trimming at V came to 7 bases and at J to 4 bases, leaving 4 bases not matched to a gene. Germline CDR1 LNHDA, CDR2 SQIVND (reference sequence). The DNA of the CDR3 is TGTGCCAGTATGGGACAGTTTAATCAGCCCCAGCATTTT. Encoded protein: CASMGQFNQPQHF.

The chain couples TRBV6-5 to TRBJ2-2; TRBD2 might be the D (6 bases). Trimming removed 6 bases at V and 0 bases at J, with 11 bases between. The CDR3 has 15 residues. Germline assignment: CDR1 MNHEY and CDR2 SVGAGI. The CDR3 DNA is TGTGCCAGCAGGGGACTCCAGGCGAACACCGGGGAGCTGTTTTTT. Translating it yields CASRGLQANTGELFF.

By share of the sample, this clone is medium-sized (0.01 to 0.1%). This chain joins TRBV2 and TRBJ2-1; 8 bases are shared with TRBD1. The junction had 9 bases not matched to a gene; V was cut back by 8 bases and J by 3 bases. Germline CDR1 reads SNHLY; CDR2 reads FYNNEI. The CDR3 is made up of 15 amino acids. The CDR3 loop is CASQTRDRLYNEQFF. CDR3 DNA sequence: TGTGCCAGCCAAACCAGGGACAGGCTCTACAATGAGCAGTTCTTC.

The rearrangement joins TRBV19 to TRBJ2-7, with 7 bases matching TRBD1. CDR1 is LNHDA, CDR2 SQIVND, per germline (reference sequence). J lost 2 bases, V lost 5 bases, and 9 bases had no gene match. The CDR3 extends over 15 amino acids. The CDR3 reads CASSSSGTAAYEQYF. The CDR3 nucleotides read TGTGCCAGTAGTTCCTCCGGGACAGCGGCCTACGAGCAGTACTTC.

V gene TRBV11-2 combines with J gene TRBJ1-5; D not resolved. The ends were cut back, 1 base at V and 6 bases at J, with 13 bases in the middle. The length of the CDR3 is 15 residues. The germline V gene encodes CDR1 SGHAT and CDR2 FQNNGV. CDR3 sequence: CASSLAPFPLQPQHF. In nucleotides, the CDR3 is TGTGCCAGCAGCTTAGCCCCTTTCCCTCTTCAGCCCCAGCATTTT.

V and J are TRBV19 and TRBJ2-4; D may be TRBD2 (7 bases). This CDR3 has 17 residues. The germline V gene has CDR1 LNHDA and CDR2 SQIVND (reference sequence). Trimming took off 5 bases at V and 2 bases at J, with 19 bases between the two ends. The CDR3 loop is CASSVLLLGGPKNIQYF. The CDR3, as DNA: TGTGCCAGTAGTGTCCTTTTATTGGGGGGGCCCAAAAACATTCAGTACTTC. Full variable domain (remainder filled in from reference TRBV19 and TRBJ2-4): DGGITQSPKYLFRKEGQNVTLSCEQNLNHDAMYWYRQDPGQGLRLIYYSQIVNDFQKGDIAEGYSVSREKKESFPLTVTSAQKNPTAFYLCASSVLLLGGPKNIQYFGAGTRLSVL.

The chain links TRBV7-9 to TRBJ2-2; no definite D call. The CDR3 runs to 12 residues. Germline-derived CDR1 and CDR2 are SEHNR and FQNEAQ (reference sequence). Trimming removed 2 bases at V and 6 bases at J, with 4 bases between. CDR3 coding DNA: TGTGCCAGCAGCTTATTCTCCGGGGAGCTGTTTTTT. It translates to CASSLFSGELFF.

This clone is categorized as medium-sized. V usage is TRBV29-1 and J usage is TRBJ2-7; D uncertain. This CDR3 is 12 amino acids long. Per germline, CDR1 SQVTM and CDR2 ANQGSEA. The V gene lost 4 bases and the J gene lost 1 base, with 8 bases spanning the gap. Written as DNA, the CDR3 is TGCAGCGTTGTCTCAGGATCCTACGAGCAGTACTTC. This sequence encodes CSVVSGSYEQYF.

In its sample, this clone ranks as large. This sequence joins TRBV7-9 and TRBJ1-5; D gene uncertain. The CDR3 is 12 residues long. V dropped 2 bases and J dropped 4 bases, with 3 bases sitting between them. CDR1 is SEHNR and CDR2 is FQNEAQ in the germline V gene (reference sequence). The CDR3 bases are TGTGCCAGCAGCTTACAAAATCAGCCCCAGCATTTT. It encodes CASSLQNQPQHF.

V usage is TRBV14 and J usage is TRBJ2-2; a weak D match, TRBD2 (7 bases). With 4 bases removed from V and 0 bases from J, the gap between germline ends came to 18 bases. CDR3 length equals 18 residues. Per the germline V gene, CDR1 is SGHDN and CDR2 is FVKESK. The CDR3 spells CASSRTGGAPANTGELFF. DNA of the CDR3: TGTGCCAGCAGCCGGACTGGGGGGGCACCCGCGAACACCGGGGAGCTGTTTTTT.

V usage is TRBV27 and J usage is TRBJ2-1; TRBD2 agrees at 8 bases. Germline assignment: CDR1 MNHEY and CDR2 SMNVEV (reference sequence). J gave up 2 bases and V 6 bases, and 12 bases lay outside the gene matches. CDR3 length equals 17 residues. The CDR3 nucleotides are TGTGCCAGCAGCGGGGGCGGGGGGCCGTCCACCTACAATGAGCAGTTCTTC. Amino acid sequence: CASSGGGGPSTYNEQFF.

V is TRBV18 and J is TRBJ1-4, with D unclear. The V end lost 4 bases, the J end lost 0 bases, and 9 bases lay between the germline ends. Germline CDR1 KGHSH, CDR2 LQKENI. The CDR3 totals 15 residues. In nucleotides, the CDR3 is TGTGCCAGCTCACTTCACAGACCAACTAATGAAAAACTGTTTTTT. Its translation is CASSLHRPTNEKLFF.

Worth noting for this clone: Since a much larger clone is just one base distant, this may be a read error. The sample holds other DNA sequences that translate to the same CDR3. This chain joins TRBV5-4 and TRBJ2-5, with no clear D. Germline loops: CDR1 SGHNT, CDR2 YYREEE (reference sequence). The CDR3 has 14 residues. DNA for the CDR3: TGTGCCAGCACCCAGGTGGGCAGCGAAGAGACTCAGTACTTC. This sequence encodes CASTQVGSEETQYF.

This clone was counted between two and nine times. This sequence joins TRBV7-9 and TRBJ2-7, with 7 nucleotides matching TRBD1. CDR1 is SEHNR and CDR2 is FQNEAQ in the germline V gene (reference sequence). This CDR3 has 13 amino acids. After removal of 6 bases from V and 4 bases from J, the junction contained 6 bases not matched to a gene. CDR3 bases: TGTGCCAGCAGAGAGGGACAGCGGTACGAGCAGTACTTC. Translating gives CASREGQRYEQYF.